The text below deals with one T cell receptor (beta chain). Its antigen is currently unknown. Trimming left V 4 bases short and J 6 bases short, with 10 bases between. Germline CDR1 and CDR2: LNHDA and SQIVND (reference sequence). The CDR3 is 13 residues long. The data stem from a study of early T cells in non-severe SARS-CoV-2 infection. Study as a whole: Sequencing was performed on bulk RNA from unsorted whole blood, leaving chains unpaired. Study-wide findings and caveats: Private and CD4 specificities were missed by VDJdb matching, skewed to anti-spike CD8.

Individual cDNA molecules were tagged with unique molecular identifiers. TCRdb analysed the 5' RACE reads with MiXCR anew, one entry per CDR3 protein. Counted here are around 59,000 distinct CDR3 sequences, around 12% occurring once; the ten biggest clones make up over 3%. The sequence derives from an adult who was a healthcare worker with PCR-confirmed SARS-CoV-2 infection or an uninfected control (not recorded which). Material for sequencing was whole blood. V gene TRBV19 combines with J gene TRBJ2-1; D is undetermined. This CDR3 is CASSNEGPNEQFF. Written as DNA, the CDR3 is TGTGCCAGTAGTAATGAAGGACCCAATGAGCAGTTCTTC. Full variable domain (remainder filled in from reference TRBV19 and TRBJ2-1): DGGITQSPKYLFRKEGQNVTLSCEQNLNHDAMYWYRQDPGQGLRLIYYSQIVNDFQKGDIAEGYSVSREKKESFPLTVTSAQKNPTAFYLCASSNEGPNEQFFGPGTRLTVL.